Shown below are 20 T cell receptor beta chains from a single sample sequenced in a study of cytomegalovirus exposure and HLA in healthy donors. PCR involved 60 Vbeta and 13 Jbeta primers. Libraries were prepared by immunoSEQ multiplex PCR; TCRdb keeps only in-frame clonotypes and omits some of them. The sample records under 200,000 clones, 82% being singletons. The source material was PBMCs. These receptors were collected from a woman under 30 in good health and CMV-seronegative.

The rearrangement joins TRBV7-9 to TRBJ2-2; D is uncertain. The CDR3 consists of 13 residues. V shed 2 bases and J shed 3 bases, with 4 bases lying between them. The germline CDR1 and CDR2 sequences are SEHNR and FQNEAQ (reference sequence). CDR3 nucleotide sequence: TGTGCCAGCAGCTTAACGGACACCGGGGAGCTGTTTTTT. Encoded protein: CASSLTDTGELFF.

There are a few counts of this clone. The CDR3 coding sequence is TGTGCCAGCAGCCGAAAGGGGACTAGCGGTGACAATGAGCAGTTCTTC. Amino acids: CASSRKGTSGDNEQFF. The chain joins TRBV7-3 to TRBJ2-1, with TRBD2 matching over 11 bases. The length of the CDR3 is 16 residues. The trim removed 5 bases at V and 5 bases at J, leaving 8 bases unmatched. CDR1 and CDR2 (germline): SGHTA, FQGTGA.

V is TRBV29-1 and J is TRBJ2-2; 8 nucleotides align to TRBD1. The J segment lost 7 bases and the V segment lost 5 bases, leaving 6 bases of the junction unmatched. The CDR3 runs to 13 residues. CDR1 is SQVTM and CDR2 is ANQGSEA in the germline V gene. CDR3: CSVFRGRNGELFF. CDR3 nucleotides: TGCAGCGTTTTCAGGGGGCGTAACGGGGAGCTGTTTTTT.

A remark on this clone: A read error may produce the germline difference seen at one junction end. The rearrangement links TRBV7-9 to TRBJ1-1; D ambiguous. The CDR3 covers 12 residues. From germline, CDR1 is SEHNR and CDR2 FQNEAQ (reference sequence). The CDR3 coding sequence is TGTTCCAGCAGTGAAAGGAGCGAGAGAGCTTTCTTT. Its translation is CSSSERSERAFF.

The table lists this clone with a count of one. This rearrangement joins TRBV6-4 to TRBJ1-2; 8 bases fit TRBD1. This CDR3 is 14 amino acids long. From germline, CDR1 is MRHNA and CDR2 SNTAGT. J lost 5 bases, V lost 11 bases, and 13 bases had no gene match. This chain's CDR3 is CAVPCRGHLYGYTF. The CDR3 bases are TGTGCCGTTCCGTGCAGGGGGCACCTTTATGGCTACACCTTC.

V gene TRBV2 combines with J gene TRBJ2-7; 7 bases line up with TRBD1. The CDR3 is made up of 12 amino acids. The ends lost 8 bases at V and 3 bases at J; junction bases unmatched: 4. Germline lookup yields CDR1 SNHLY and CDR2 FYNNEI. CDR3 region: CASRQGLYEQYF. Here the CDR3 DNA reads TGTGCCAGCCGACAGGGCCTCTACGAGCAGTACTTC. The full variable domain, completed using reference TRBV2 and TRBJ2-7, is EPEVTQTPSHQVTQMGQEVILRCVPISNHLYFYWYRQILGQKVEFLVSFYNNEISEKSEIFDDQFSVERPDGSNFTLKIRSTKLEDSAMYFCASRQGLYEQYFGPGTRLTVT.

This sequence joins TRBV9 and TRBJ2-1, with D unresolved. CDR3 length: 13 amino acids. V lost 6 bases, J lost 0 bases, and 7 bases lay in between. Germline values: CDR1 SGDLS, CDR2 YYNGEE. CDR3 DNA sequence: TGTGCCAGCACTCTCCTCTCCTACAATGAGCAGTTCTTC. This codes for CASTLLSYNEQFF.

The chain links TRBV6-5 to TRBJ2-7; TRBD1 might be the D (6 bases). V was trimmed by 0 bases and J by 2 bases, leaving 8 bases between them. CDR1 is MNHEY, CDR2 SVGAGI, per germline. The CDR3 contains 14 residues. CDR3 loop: CASSYSEGAYEQYF. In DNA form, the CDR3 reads TGTGCCAGCAGTTACTCTGAGGGGGCCTACGAGCAGTACTTC.

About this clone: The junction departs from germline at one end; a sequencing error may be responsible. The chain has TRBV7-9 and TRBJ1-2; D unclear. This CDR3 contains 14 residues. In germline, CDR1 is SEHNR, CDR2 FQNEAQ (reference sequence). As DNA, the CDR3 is TGTTCCAGCAGCTTAGCGAGGGATGGTTATGGCTACACCTTC. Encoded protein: CSSSLARDGYGYTF.

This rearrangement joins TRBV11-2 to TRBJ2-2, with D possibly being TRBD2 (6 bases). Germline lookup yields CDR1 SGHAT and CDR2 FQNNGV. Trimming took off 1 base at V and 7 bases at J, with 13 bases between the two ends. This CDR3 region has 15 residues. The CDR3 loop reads CASSLGGVSFGELFF. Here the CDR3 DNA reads TGTGCCAGCAGCTTAGGGGGGGTCAGCTTCGGGGAGCTGTTTTTT.

The DNA for the CDR3 is TGCGCCAGCAGTAGGACAGGGGCCCAAGAGACCCAGTACTTC. Protein: CASSRTGAQETQYF. The chain couples TRBV10-1 to TRBJ2-5, with 9 bases that match TRBD1. Germline loops: CDR1 WNHNN, CDR2 SYGVQD (reference sequence). CDR3 length: 14 residues. V trimming: 5 bases; J trimming: 1 base; junction bases outside the gene matches: 2.

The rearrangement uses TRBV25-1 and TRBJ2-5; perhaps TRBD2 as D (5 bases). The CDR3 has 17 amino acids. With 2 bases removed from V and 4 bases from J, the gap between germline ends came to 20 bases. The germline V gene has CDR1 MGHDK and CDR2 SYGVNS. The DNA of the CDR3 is TGTGCCAGCAGTGAAAGTAACGGACTGCTCTGGGGAGAGACCCAGTACTTC. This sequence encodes CASSESNGLLWGETQYF.

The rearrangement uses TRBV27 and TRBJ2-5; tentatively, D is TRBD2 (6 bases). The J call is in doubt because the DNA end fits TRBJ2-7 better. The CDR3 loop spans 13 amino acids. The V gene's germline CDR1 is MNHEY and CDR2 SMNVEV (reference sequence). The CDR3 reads CASSFSGAYEQYF. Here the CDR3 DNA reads TGTGCCAGCAGTTTTTCGGGAGCCTACGAGCAGTACTTC.

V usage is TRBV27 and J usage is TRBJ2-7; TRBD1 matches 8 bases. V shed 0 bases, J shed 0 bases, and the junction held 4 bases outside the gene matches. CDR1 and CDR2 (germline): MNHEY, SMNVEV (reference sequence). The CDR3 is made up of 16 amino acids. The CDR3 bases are TGTGCCAGCAGTTTATCGACAGGGGATATCTCCTACGAGCAGTACTTC. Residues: CASSLSTGDISYEQYF.

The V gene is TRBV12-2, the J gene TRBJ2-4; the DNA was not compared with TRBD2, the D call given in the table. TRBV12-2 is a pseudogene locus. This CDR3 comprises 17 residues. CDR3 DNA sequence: TGTGCAAGTCGCTTAGAGCCGGCGGGGGGGGACAAAAACATTCAGTACTTC. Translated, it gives CASRLEPAGGDKNIQYF.

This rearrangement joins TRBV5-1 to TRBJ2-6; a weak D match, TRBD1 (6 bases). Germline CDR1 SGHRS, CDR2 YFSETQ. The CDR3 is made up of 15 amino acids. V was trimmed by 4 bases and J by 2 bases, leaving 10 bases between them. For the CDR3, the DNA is TGCGCCAGCAGCCCTACAGGGACTGGGGCCAACGTCCTGACTTTC. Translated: CASSPTGTGANVLTF.

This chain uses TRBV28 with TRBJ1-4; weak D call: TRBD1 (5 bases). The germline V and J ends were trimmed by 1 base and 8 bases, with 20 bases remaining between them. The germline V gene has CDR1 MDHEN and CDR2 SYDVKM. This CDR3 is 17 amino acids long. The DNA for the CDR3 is TGTGCCAGCAGTTTATCTTCCGGGGGGGACCTGGGAGAAAAACTGTTTTTT. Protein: CASSLSSGGDLGEKLFF.

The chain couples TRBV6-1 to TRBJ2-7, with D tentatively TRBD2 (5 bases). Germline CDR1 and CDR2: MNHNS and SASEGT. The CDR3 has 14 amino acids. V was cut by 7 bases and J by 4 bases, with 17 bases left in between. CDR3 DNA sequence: TGTGCCAGCAAGAGGGCCGCCGGAGTATACGAGCAGTACTTC. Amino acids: CASKRAAGVYEQYF.

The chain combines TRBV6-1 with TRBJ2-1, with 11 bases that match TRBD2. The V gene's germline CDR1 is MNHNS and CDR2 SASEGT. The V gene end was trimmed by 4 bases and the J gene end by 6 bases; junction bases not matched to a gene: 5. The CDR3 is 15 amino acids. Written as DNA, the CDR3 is TGTGCCAGCAGTGGGCTAGCGGGAGGACTCAATGAGCAGTTCTTC. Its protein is CASSGLAGGLNEQFF.

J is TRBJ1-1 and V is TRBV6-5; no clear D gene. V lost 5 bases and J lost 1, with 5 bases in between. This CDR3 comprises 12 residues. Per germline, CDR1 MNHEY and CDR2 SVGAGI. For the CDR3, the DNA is TGTGCCAGCAGTCGGGGGAACACTGAAGCTTTCTTT. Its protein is CASSRGNTEAFF.